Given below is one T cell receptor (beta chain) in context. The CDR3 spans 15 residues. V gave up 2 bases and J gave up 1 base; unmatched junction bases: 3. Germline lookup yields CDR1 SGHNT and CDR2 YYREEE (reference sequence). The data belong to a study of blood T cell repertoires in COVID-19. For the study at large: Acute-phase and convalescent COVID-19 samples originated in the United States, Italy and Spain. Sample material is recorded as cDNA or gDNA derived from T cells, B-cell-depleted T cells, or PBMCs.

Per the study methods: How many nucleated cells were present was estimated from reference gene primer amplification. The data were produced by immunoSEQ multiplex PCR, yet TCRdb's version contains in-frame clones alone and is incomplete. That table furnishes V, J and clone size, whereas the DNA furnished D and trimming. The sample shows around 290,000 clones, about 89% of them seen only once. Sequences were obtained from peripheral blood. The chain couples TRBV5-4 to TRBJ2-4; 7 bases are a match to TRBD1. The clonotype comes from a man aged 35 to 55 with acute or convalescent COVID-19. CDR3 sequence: CASSLTGAAKNIQYF. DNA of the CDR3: TGTGCCAGCAGCTTAACAGGGGCCGCCAAAAACATTCAGTACTTC.